Below are 25 T cell receptor beta chains sequenced from a single sample in a study of breast tumors, draining lymph nodes, adjacent tissues. Breast cancer patients provided tissue from their axillary draining lymph nodes. A single record per CDR3 protein comes from TCRdb applying MiXCR to the multiplex PCR reads. Altogether roughly 86,000 distinct CDR3 sequences are present, approximately 19% being singletons, with the ten largest covering roughly 2.4%. The sequencing input was axillary lymph node tissue. Receptors were obtained from a female donor with breast cancer. Some clones in this sample may be carry-over from other donors' samples.

This clonotype came up many times. V usage is TRBV4-1 and J usage is TRBJ2-5, with D possibly TRBD1 on 6 matching bases. The V end was cut by 1 base, the J end by 1 base, with 7 bases between. The CDR3 is 14 amino acids. CDR1 and CDR2 from the germline V gene are MGHRA and YSYEKL. The CDR3 DNA is TGCGCCAGCAGCCAAGGGACAGTCCAAGAGACCCAGTACTTC. This translates into CASSQGTVQETQYF.

This clonotype was counted ten times or more. The chain carries TRBV5-8 and TRBJ2-2; 7 bases are shared with TRBD2. Trimming cost V 2 bases and J 6 bases; bases outside gene matches: 13. The germline CDR1 and CDR2 sequences are SGHTS and YDEGEE. CDR3 length: 17 residues. The CDR3: CASSFTMGGSNAGELFF. The CDR3 DNA reads as TGTGCCAGCAGCTTTACCATGGGAGGGAGTAACGCCGGGGAGCTGTTTTTT.

This clonotype has a handful of counts. It may be a read error: a sequence one base away is much more abundant. The V and J genes are TRBV5-1 and TRBJ2-7; TRBD1 or TRBD2 may be the D gene (7 bases each). The CDR3 contains 15 residues. Germline V lookup: CDR1 SGHRS, CDR2 YFSETQ. Trimming removed 1 base from V and 5 bases from J, with 16 bases in between. CDR3 sequence (DNA): TGCGCCAGCAGCTTGAGGCAGGGGGGGGACCACGAGCAGTACTTC. It is translated as CASSLRQGGDHEQYF.

This clonotype was counted at least ten times. V is TRBV20-1 and J is TRBJ1-5; 8 positions agree with TRBD1. The CDR3 spans 15 residues. V lost 3 bases and J lost 1; bases outside the gene matches: 5. Looked up from germline, CDR1 is DFQATT and CDR2 is SNEGSKA (reference sequence). DNA of the CDR3: TGCAGTGCTAGCCCGGACAGGGCGAGCAATCAGCCCCAGCATTTT. This gives the protein CSASPDRASNQPQHF.

This clonotype was seen repeatedly, ten times or more. This chain connects TRBV9 to TRBJ2-7; tentative D call: TRBD1 (6 bases). The CDR3 is 13 amino acids. Trimming took 4 bases from V and 6 from J, leaving 14 bases between them. Germline CDR1 reads SGDLS; CDR2 reads YYNGEE. CDR3 sequence reads: CASSPATGTEQYF. The CDR3 coding sequence is TGTGCCAGCAGCCCCGCCACAGGGACCGAGCAGTACTTC.

Remarks on this clonotype: This could be a read error, since a much larger clone is one nucleotide away. The chain combines TRBV19 with TRBJ1-5, with D possibly being TRBD1 (5 bases). Germline V gives CDR1 LNHDA, CDR2 SQIVND (reference sequence). This CDR3 is built from 16 residues. CDR3 sequence: CARGFPGRNSNQPRHF. The CDR3, as DNA: TGTGCCAGGGGATTCCCGGGACGGAATAGCAATCAGCCCCGGCATTTT.

This clonotype came up many times. V and J are TRBV10-2 and TRBJ1-5, with D possibly matching TRBD1 (6 bases). Trimming stripped 0 bases from V and 3 bases from J, with 9 bases between. Germline V gene sequence: CDR1 WSHSY, CDR2 SAAADI. The CDR3 has 15 amino acids. This CDR3 reads CASSESRGNNQPQHF. For the CDR3, the DNA is TGCGCCAGCAGTGAGTCGAGGGGGAACAATCAGCCCCAGCATTTT.

For the CDR3, the DNA is TGTGCCAGCAGCAGCCCTGGGGAGACCCAGTACTTC. Amino acid sequence: CASSSPGETQYF. The chain is built from TRBV27 and TRBJ2-5; D is ambiguous. The CDR3 totals 12 residues. Per the germline V gene, CDR1 is MNHEY and CDR2 is SMNVEV (reference sequence). V lost 6 bases and J 5 bases, leaving 10 bases between the germline ends.

This clonotype was seen ten or more times. The gene calls are TRBV5-1 and TRBJ2-2; D is uncertain. Trimming stripped 0 bases from V and 5 bases from J, with 11 bases between. Germline CDR1 and CDR2: SGHRS and YFSETQ. CDR3 length equals 15 residues. For the CDR3, the DNA is TGCGCCAGCAGCTTGGCCGAGTTACGGACCGGGGAGCTGTTTTTT. It specifies CASSLAELRTGELFF.

This clonotype showed up many times. The rearrangement uses TRBV7-2 and TRBJ2-1, with TRBD2 identical over 10 bases. From germline, CDR1 is SGHTA and CDR2 FQGNSA. CDR3 length: 13 amino acids. With 5 bases clipped from V and 10 bases from J, the junction kept 5 bases outside the gene matches. Written as DNA, the CDR3 is TGTGCCAGCAGCCCTCAGCGGGAGGGGGAGCAGTTCTTC. Its translation: CASSPQREGEQFF.

This clonotype was seen many times. V usage is TRBV9 and J usage is TRBJ1-2, with D possibly matching TRBD1 (5 bases). The CDR3 totals 13 residues. Trimming removed 0 bases at V and 4 bases at J, with 7 bases between. The germline CDR1 and CDR2 sequences are SGDLS and YYNGEE. CDR3 sequence (DNA): TGTGCCAGCAGCGTAGATCAGGGCTATGGCTACACCTTC. Protein sequence: CASSVDQGYGYTF.

The table lists this clonotype with many counts. J is TRBJ2-3 and V is TRBV6-5; D is perhaps TRBD1 (5 bases). V shed 2 bases and J shed 5 bases, with 11 bases lying between them. The CDR3 length is 14 residues. CDR1 and CDR2 from the germline V gene are MNHEY and SVGAGI. The DNA for the CDR3 is TGTGCCAGCAGTTACACCTCAGGGCAAGATACGCAGTATTTT. This codes for CASSYTSGQDTQYF.

At least ten counts were recorded for this clonotype. The chain has TRBV5-4 and TRBJ2-3; 11 bases map to TRBD1. The CDR3 spans 16 residues. Germline V gene sequence: CDR1 SGHNT, CDR2 YYREEE (reference sequence). Trimming took 4 bases from V and 4 from J; bases not matched to a gene: 8. This CDR3 is CASSLASGQGADTQYF. The CDR3 DNA is TGTGCCAGCAGCCTCGCCTCGGGACAGGGGGCAGATACGCAGTATTTT.

This clonotype was found many times. This chain joins TRBV4-1 and TRBJ1-3, with no clear D. There are 15 residues in the CDR3. Trimming removed 1 base from V and 0 bases from J, with 7 bases in between. The V gene's germline CDR1 is MGHRA and CDR2 YSYEKL. CDR3 in DNA: TGCGCCAGCAGCCAAGGCCCGTACTCTGGAAACACCATATATTTT. As protein: CASSQGPYSGNTIYF.

This clonotype was seen a few times. The V and J genes are TRBV24-1 and TRBJ2-4; 7 nucleotides line up with TRBD2. Germline V lookup: CDR1 KGHDR, CDR2 SFDVKD. V shed 3 bases and J 10 bases; nucleotides not matched to a gene: 5. The CDR3 is made up of 13 amino acids. CDR3 sequence: CATSDGAGEIQYF. The CDR3 DNA follows: TGTGCCACCAGTGATGGGGCGGGAGAGATTCAGTACTTC.

This clonotype was seen ten or more times. V is TRBV7-9 and J is TRBJ2-7, with 8 bases fitting TRBD1. V lost 5 bases and J lost 3; bases outside the gene matches: 6. The germline V gene encodes CDR1 SEHNR and CDR2 FQNEAQ (reference sequence). The CDR3 is made up of 14 amino acids. The CDR3 sequence is CASSIYRGVYEQYF. In DNA form, the CDR3 reads TGTGCCAGCAGCATATACAGGGGGGTCTACGAGCAGTACTTC.

As for this clonotype: A much bigger clone sits one base away, suggesting this may be a read error. The CDR3 carries no conserved terminal phenylalanine or tryptophan, so it likely arises from a read error. This chain connects TRBV11-3 to TRBJ2-1; 13 nucleotides agree with TRBD2. This CDR3 spans 15 amino acids. V lost 5 bases, J lost 9 bases, and 7 bases stayed unmatched. Germline CDR1 and CDR2: SGHNT and YENEEA. The CDR3 region is CASSPGLAGVPEQFS. In DNA, the CDR3 is TGTGCCAGCAGCCCCGGACTAGCGGGAGTCCCTGAGCAGTTCTCC.

This clonotype was picked up many times. The chain links TRBV2 to TRBJ2-7; D gene uncertain. Germline CDR1 reads SNHLY; CDR2 reads FYNNEI. This CDR3 has 11 amino acids. The V end lost 8 bases, the J end lost 7 bases, and 12 bases lay between the germline ends. CDR3 sequence reads: CASAKSREQYF. The CDR3 bases are TGTGCCAGCGCAAAGTCCCGAGAGCAGTACTTC.

In this sample, this clonotype turned up many times. The chain uses TRBV4-3 and TRBJ2-3; D gene uncertain. Trimming removed 0 bases from V and 0 bases from J, with 10 bases in between. The CDR3 runs to 16 residues. The V gene's germline CDR1 is LGHNA and CDR2 YSLEER. CDR3 sequence: CASSQEEQESTDTQYF. The CDR3 region has the DNA TGCGCCAGCAGCCAAGAGGAGCAGGAAAGCACAGATACGCAGTATTTT.

This clonotype was seen at least ten times. V usage is TRBV5-1 and J usage is TRBJ2-3, with 7 nucleotides matching TRBD2. The CDR3 sequence is 16 residues long. Germline CDR1 SGHRS, CDR2 YFSETQ. V shed 0 bases and J 1 base; nucleotides not matched to a gene: 5. CDR3 sequence reads: CASSLVMSGGTDTQYF. The CDR3 DNA sequence: TGCGCCAGCAGCTTGGTGATGAGCGGGGGCACAGATACGCAGTATTTT.

This clonotype has at least ten counts. This chain links TRBV7-8 with TRBJ1-5; D gene uncertain. Trimming left V 5 bases short and J 7 bases short, with 18 bases between. CDR3 length equals 15 residues. The germline V gene has CDR1 SGHVS and CDR2 FQNEAQ. The CDR3 DNA follows: TGTGCCAGCAGCCCCGGACCCGGACTTGGCCAGCCCCAGCATTTT. Amino acid sequence: CASSPGPGLGQPQHF. The full variable domain, completed using reference TRBV7-8 and TRBJ1-5, is GAGVSQSPRYKVAKRGQDVALRCDPISGHVSLFWYQQALGQGPEFLTYFQNEAQLDKSGLPSDRFFAERPEGSVSTLKIQRTQQEDSAVYLCASSPGPGLGQPQHFGDGTRLSIL.

This clonotype was recorded at least ten times. V usage is TRBV20-1 and J usage is TRBJ2-3, with TRBD2 identical over 12 bases. This CDR3 has 16 amino acids. V shed 1 base and J 2 bases; nucleotides not matched to a gene: 4. The germline V gene encodes CDR1 DFQATT and CDR2 SNEGSKA (reference sequence). In DNA, the CDR3 is TGCAGTGCTAGAGTGGGACTAGCGGGTTCCACAGATACGCAGTATTTT. Translation: CSARVGLAGSTDTQYF.

This clonotype was picked up many times. The rearrangement links TRBV7-9 to TRBJ2-2, with 8 nucleotides matching TRBD1. In germline, CDR1 is SEHNR, CDR2 FQNEAQ (reference sequence). J gave up 6 bases and V 5 bases, and 2 bases lay outside the gene matches. CDR3 length: 13 residues. CDR3 sequence: CASSPTGAGELFF. The CDR3 DNA is TGTGCCAGCAGCCCGACAGGGGCCGGGGAGCTGTTTTTT.

The chain carries TRBV11-2 and TRBJ2-3, with TRBD2 matching 13 bases. The CDR3 runs to 18 residues. J was trimmed by 2 bases and V by 5 bases; bases with no gene match: 10. CDR1 is SGHAT and CDR2 is FQNNGV in the germline V gene. CDR3 DNA sequence: TGTGCCAGCAGCCTTAGGCGGACTAGCGGGGGCTACACAGATACGCAGTATTTT. Translation: CASSLRRTSGGYTDTQYF. Drawing the rest from reference TRBV11-2 and TRBJ2-3, the complete variable domain is EAGVAQSPRYKIIEKRQSVAFWCNPISGHATLYWYQQILGQGPKLLIQFQNNGVVDDSQLPKDRFSAERLKGVDSTLKIQPAKLEDSAVYLCASSLRRTSGGYTDTQYFGPGTRLTVL.

With regard to this clonotype: This may be a read error, as it is one base from a much larger clone. The CDR3 end shows no conserved phenylalanine or tryptophan, and so a read error is likely. The rearrangement joins TRBV30 to TRBJ2-1; no reliable D call. CDR3 length: 11 amino acids. Trimming removed 4 bases from V and 3 bases from J, with 4 bases in between. The germline V gene encodes CDR1 GTSNPN and CDR2 SVGIG (reference sequence). CDR3 in DNA: TGTGCCTGGAATTTCTACAATGAGCAGTTCTTA. Translated: CAWNFYNEQFL.